The TCR beta chain under discussion was sequenced for a study of cytomegalovirus exposure and HLA in healthy donors. Overall study context: Tens of millions of unique TCRs from HLA-typed donors made up an early data release. The study's findings and limits: Later analysis associated a missense DCLRE1C variant with TCR beta V- and J-gene trimming. Later analysis indicated greater clonal expansion among HLA-associated TCR beta chains than among equally common other chains.

PCR amplification relied on 60 Vbeta primers (plus 13 Jbeta primers). The table came from immunoSEQ multiplex PCR; TCRdb's copy has only in-frame clones and leaves some out. This table holds about 93,000 clones, over 60% found once. Germline CDR1 is SGDLS and CDR2 is YYNGEE. CDR3 length: 15 residues. Trimming stripped 2 bases from V and 0 bases from J, with 8 bases between. Everyone who donated was a healthy bone marrow donor. Regarding this clone: Antigen unknown.

The sample comprised PBMCs. This clonotype was sampled from a boy between 10 and 17 years old in good health and CMV-seropositive. This sequence joins TRBV9 and TRBJ2-2, with D possibly matching TRBD1 (5 bases). The CDR3 DNA follows: TGTGCCAGCAGCGTTGGGGCCGCGAACACCGGGGAGCTGTTTTTT. This encodes CASSVGAANTGELFF.